Described below is a single TCR beta chain sequence and its context. The target antigen is unknown. The data originate from a study of human T cells and chemical hapten exposure. Background on the study: The study sensitized with 2% DPC on a 2 cm by 2 cm patch of upper inner arm skin. Study results and limitations: Relative to controls, expanded TCRs formed significantly more large CDR3 similarity clusters.

Via MiXCR, TCRdb re-called the RACE reads, giving one row per CDR3 protein. The data contain about 30,000 distinct CDR3 sequences, 4.5% to 7.5% of them singletons. Time point given: patch test 3, about 24 weeks after DPC sensitization. Stated treatment: therapeutic diphenylcyclopropenone sensitization with weekly scalp DPC. The V gene end was trimmed by 0 bases and the J gene end by 5 bases; junction bases not matched to a gene: 8. The CDR3 length is 16 residues. The V gene's germline CDR1 is SGHDN and CDR2 FVKESK. The sample in question was whole blood, obtained in connection with sensitization to the hapten diphenylcyclopropenone (DPC). This chain uses TRBV14 with TRBJ1-1; 8 bases fit TRBD1. The sequence came from a man aged 25-45 years with alopecia areata. Some clones in this sample may be carry-over from other donors' samples. Here the CDR3 DNA reads TGTGCCAGCAGCCAAGAGTTTCAGGGGGCGCGGACTGAAGCTTTCTTT. The encoded protein is CASSQEFQGARTEAFF.